This T cell receptor (beta chain) came from a study of T cell changes during pregnancy in multiple sclerosis. Data came from immunoSEQ multiplex PCR; TCRdb stores just in-frame clones and leaves some out. Among tens of thousands of clones listed, 80% to 90% were seen once. CDR1 is GTSNPN, CDR2 SVGIG, per germline (reference sequence). Trimming removed 5 bases from V and 0 bases from J; junction bases left unmatched: 6. CDR3 length: 14 amino acids. V and J are TRBV30 and TRBJ2-7; TRBD1 matches at 8 bases. This material consisted of CD4+ T cells from peripheral blood mononuclear cells, taken before pregnancy. The origin of this receptor is a female donor with multiple sclerosis, enrolled in a pregnancy study. The DNA for the CDR3 is TGTGCCTGGGAAGGACAGGGAGCCTCCTACGAGCAGTACTTC. Its translation: CAWEGQGASYEQYF.